These 19 T cell receptor beta chains were sequenced from one sample in a study of Ad26.COV2.S vaccination and SARS-CoV-2 variants. The protocol was immunoSEQ multiplex PCR, while the TCRdb copy is restricted to in-frame clones and leaves out a portion. The profile shows 300,000 to 400,000 clones, about 91% of them singletons. Source: peripheral blood, taken after recovery from COVID-19. The receptors derive from a human donor who had recovered from COVID-19.

Only one count was recorded for this clone. The chain uses TRBV27 and TRBJ2-1; 10 bases are shared with TRBD2. With V trimmed by 5 bases and J by 6 bases, 13 bases remained unmatched. The germline V gene has CDR1 MNHEY and CDR2 SMNVEV (reference sequence). The CDR3 loop spans 17 amino acids. The CDR3 DNA reads TGTGCCAGCAGTCCCTTAAGGGAGCGGGGGGGCCGCAATGAGCAGTTCTTC. Its protein product is CASSPLRERGGRNEQFF.

This chain uses TRBV4-3 with TRBJ2-1, with 14 bases that match TRBD2. CDR3 length equals 16 residues. Germline loops: CDR1 LGHNA, CDR2 YSLEER. The V and J ends lost 5 bases and 4 bases, in that order; junction bases with no gene match: 4. CDR3: CASSSGLAGEYNEQFF. The CDR3 nucleotides are TGCGCCAGCAGCTCGGGACTAGCGGGGGAGTACAATGAGCAGTTCTTC.

This chain links TRBV6-2 or TRBV6-3 with TRBJ2-3, with TRBD2 matching over 10 bases. With V trimmed by 2 bases and J by 0 bases, 8 bases remained unmatched. The germline gives CDR1 MNHEY, CDR2 SVGEGT. CDR3 length: 18 amino acids. CDR3 amino acids: CASSYQASGGFSTDTQYF. CDR3 in DNA: TGTGCCAGCAGTTACCAGGCTAGCGGGGGATTTAGCACAGATACGCAGTATTTT.

The rearrangement links TRBV18 to TRBJ2-3; 10 nucleotides align to TRBD2. Trimming cost V 0 bases and J 6 bases; bases outside gene matches: 9. The CDR3 is 17 residues long. Germline-derived CDR1 and CDR2 are KGHSH and LQKENI. The DNA of the CDR3 is TGTGCCAGCTCACCACCGATACTAGCGGGGACAGCCGATACGCAGTATTTT. Its translation: CASSPPILAGTADTQYF.

The J gene is TRBJ2-7, the V gene TRBV9; tentative D call: TRBD1 (6 bases). Trimming pared 2 bases from V and 3 bases from J, leaving 12 bases between. The germline V gene has CDR1 SGDLS and CDR2 YYNGEE. The length of the CDR3 is 14 residues. Written as DNA, the CDR3 is TGTGCCAGCAGCGTGGGACAAGACTTCTACGAGCAGTACTTC. This codes for CASSVGQDFYEQYF.

The table lists this clone with a count of one. The V gene is TRBV5-6, the J gene TRBJ2-3, with 10 bases identical to TRBD2. Germline CDR1 SGHDT, CDR2 YYEEEE. V was pared by 0 bases and J by 0 bases, with 1 base of the junction left unmatched. The CDR3 is made up of 16 amino acids. In DNA form, the CDR3 reads TGTGCCAGCAGCTTGGCTAGCGGGGGCAGCACAGATACGCAGTATTTT. Translated: CASSLASGGSTDTQYF.

The J gene is TRBJ1-5, the V gene TRBV7-9; a possible D gene is TRBD1 (5 bases). Trimming cost V 5 bases and J 9 bases, with 17 bases left between them. Germline CDR1 is SEHNR and CDR2 is FQNEAQ (reference sequence). This CDR3 spans 14 amino acids. CDR3 nucleotides: TGTGCCAGCAGCGCGGACATTTTGGGCTCGCCCCAGCATTTT. The encoded protein is CASSADILGSPQHF.

The chain couples TRBV6-4 to TRBJ1-5, with 7 bases matching TRBD1. The germline gives CDR1 MRHNA, CDR2 SNTAGT. After removal of 6 bases from V and 2 bases from J, the junction contained 10 bases not matched to a gene. This CDR3 contains 16 residues. The CDR3 DNA reads as TGTGCCAGCAGGGAACAGGGGCGAGGGGGCAATCAGCCCCAGCATTTT. Residues: CASREQGRGGNQPQHF.

The genes are TRBV2 and TRBJ1-1; D remains unclear. V lost 7 bases and J lost 0, with 12 bases in between. The CDR3 consists of 14 residues. CDR1 is SNHLY and CDR2 is FYNNEI in the germline V gene. The CDR3 loop reads CASNKRTVNTEAFF. DNA for the CDR3: TGTGCCAGCAACAAGAGGACGGTGAACACTGAAGCTTTCTTT.

The chain has TRBV28 and TRBJ2-5, with D possibly TRBD1 on 6 matching bases. Trimming stripped 6 bases from V and 5 bases from J, with 13 bases between. This CDR3 is 13 amino acids long. CDR1 is MDHEN, CDR2 SYDVKM, per germline. The CDR3 loop is CASRQGVYETQYF. CDR3 in DNA: TGTGCCAGCAGACAGGGAGTATATGAGACCCAGTACTTC.

The gene calls are TRBV7-9 and TRBJ2-1; 14 bases are a match to TRBD2. The V segment lost 1 base and the J segment 6 bases; nucleotides outside the gene matches: 11. Germline V lookup: CDR1 SEHNR, CDR2 FQNEAQ (reference sequence). This CDR3 contains 19 residues. The CDR3 region is CASSLEGLAGARFANEQFF. CDR3 sequence (DNA): TGTGCCAGCAGCTTAGAGGGACTAGCGGGGGCCCGGTTTGCCAATGAGCAGTTCTTC.

This sequence joins TRBV5-1 and TRBJ2-7; TRBD1 matches 7 bases. Losses at the gene ends were 0 bases for V and 7 bases for J; bases not matched to a gene: 4. Germline V lookup: CDR1 SGHRS, CDR2 YFSETQ. The CDR3 runs to 13 residues. This CDR3 reads CASSLVFRGEQYF. The DNA of the CDR3 is TGCGCCAGCAGCTTGGTTTTCAGGGGGGAGCAGTACTTC.

This clone came up once. This chain connects TRBV10-2 to TRBJ1-1; no definite D call. V lost 8 bases and J lost 0, with 16 bases in between. The CDR3 sequence is 15 residues long. Germline CDR1 WSHSY, CDR2 SAAADI. CDR3 bases: TGCGCCAGCGTAATTGAGACTGACATGAACACTGAAGCTTTCTTT. This codes for CASVIETDMNTEAFF.

The V gene is TRBV5-4, the J gene TRBJ2-3; 7 bases line up with TRBD1. The CDR3 is 17 residues long. Per the germline V gene, CDR1 is SGHNT and CDR2 is YYREEE (reference sequence). J gave up 0 bases and V 0 bases, and 7 bases lay outside the gene matches. Here the CDR3 DNA reads TGTGCCAGCAGCTTGGAGGGGGCGATCCCTAGCACAGATACGCAGTATTTT. Amino acids: CASSLEGAIPSTDTQYF.

The chain uses TRBV10-2 and TRBJ1-1; a possible D gene is TRBD1 (5 bases). Germline V gives CDR1 WSHSY, CDR2 SAAADI. Trimming took off 6 bases at V and 4 bases at J, with 6 bases between the two ends. There are 11 residues in the CDR3. The CDR3 region is CASRGGTEAFF. The CDR3 DNA reads TGCGCCAGCAGGGGGGGCACTGAAGCTTTCTTT.

The CDR3 here is CASRAPGRNTGELFF. The CDR3 DNA sequence: TGTGCCAGCAGGGCACCGGGCCGAAACACCGGGGAGCTGTTTTTT. The chain uses TRBV2 and TRBJ2-2; D is ambiguous. CDR3 length: 15 residues. With 6 bases removed from V and 2 bases from J, the gap between germline ends came to 13 bases. Germline CDR1 is SNHLY and CDR2 is FYNNEI.

The chain uses TRBV25-1 and TRBJ1-6; 7 bases agree with TRBD1. Germline V gene data show CDR1 as MGHDK and CDR2 as SYGVNS. Trimming took 6 bases from V and 5 from J; bases not matched to a gene: 7. CDR3 size: 15 residues. CDR3 in DNA: TGTGCCAGCAGGGACGACAGGGCCCATAATTCACCCCTCCACTTT. Translated, it gives CASRDDRAHNSPLHF. Looking up the rest from reference TRBV25-1 and TRBJ1-6 gives the full variable domain: EADIYQTPRYLVIGTGKKITLECSQTMGHDKMYWYQQDPGMELHLIHYSYGVNSTEKGDLSSESTVSRIRTEHFPLTLESARPSHTSQYLCASRDDRAHNSPLHFGNGTRLTVT.

The chain has TRBV5-1 and TRBJ2-7; 8 nucleotides line up with TRBD1. CDR1 and CDR2 from the germline V gene are SGHRS and YFSETQ. This CDR3 is 14 amino acids long. V trimming: 4 bases; J trimming: 3 bases; junction bases outside the gene matches: 6. In nucleotides, the CDR3 is TGCGCCAGCAGCAAAGGGACAGGAGTCTACGAGCAGTACTTC. Amino acid sequence: CASSKGTGVYEQYF.

V gene TRBV9 combines with J gene TRBJ2-7, with 11 bases lining up with TRBD2. CDR1 SGDLS and CDR2 YYNGEE come from the germline V gene. V trimming: 3 bases; J trimming: 3 bases; junction bases outside the gene matches: 2. This CDR3 region has 14 residues. The CDR3 nucleotides are TGTGCCAGCAGCGATACTAGCGGGGGCTACGAGCAGTACTTC. It is translated as CASSDTSGGYEQYF.